This passage covers 13 T cell receptor beta chains from one sample sequenced in a study of T-cell reconstitution after alpha-beta-depleted transplantation in children. Unique molecular identifiers were incorporated into the prepared TCRbeta library. TCRdb re-called the PCR reads with MiXCR, one entry per CDR3 protein. Among 600,000 or so distinct CDR3 sequences listed, 20% to 25% were seen once. Here the sequenced sample was PBMCs, mostly from graft donor cells, taken 360 days after TCRalphabeta/CD19-depleted stem cell transplant. These receptors originate from a boy under two years old who had a stem cell transplant for acute myeloid leukemia, so the T cells may come from the graft donor.

This clonotype was seen many times. V usage is TRBV20-1 and J usage is TRBJ2-5; D remains unclear. This CDR3 is built from 12 residues. V gave up 3 bases and J gave up 1 base, with 6 bases separating them. Per germline, CDR1 DFQATT and CDR2 SNEGSKA (reference sequence). CDR3 residues: CSASLVQETQYF. The CDR3 coding sequence is TGCAGTGCTAGTTTAGTCCAAGAGACCCAGTACTTC.

This clonotype has a count of ten or more. The J gene is TRBJ2-1, the V gene TRBV4-3; perhaps TRBD2 as D (7 bases). V was cut by 0 bases and J by 2 bases, with 14 bases left in between. The CDR3 length is 17 residues. Germline V lookup: CDR1 LGHNA, CDR2 YSLEER. CDR3 protein: CASSQEVAGAPYNEQFF. The DNA for the CDR3 is TGCGCCAGCAGCCAAGAAGTGGCGGGGGCCCCCTACAATGAGCAGTTCTTC.

Many counts were recorded for this clonotype. The gene calls are TRBV20-1 and TRBJ1-3, with TRBD1 as a possible D gene (6 bases). Germline CDR1 and CDR2: DFQATT and SNEGSKA (reference sequence). Between the trimmed V and J ends, which lost 6 bases and 2 bases, there was a span of 14 bases. This CDR3 has 14 residues. For the CDR3, the DNA is TGCAGTGCCGGCATAACAGGGCCTGGAAACACCATATATTTT. It encodes CSAGITGPGNTIYF.

A word on this clonotype: Germline and junction disagree at one end, which may indicate a read error. The chain links TRBV5-1 to TRBJ2-3; TRBD1 aligns across 9 bases. CDR1 is SGHRS, CDR2 YFSETQ, per germline. This CDR3 comprises 14 residues. CDR3 protein: CASGDRAKGDSQYF. The CDR3 nucleotides are TGCGCCAGCGGGGACAGGGCCAAGGGAGATTCGCAGTATTTT.

This clonotype appeared many times. CDR3 nucleotide sequence: TGTGCCAGCAGTCCCCGGAGGGGCCAAGAGACCCAGTACTTC. Translation gives CASSPRRGQETQYF. The genes are TRBV12-3 or TRBV12-4 and TRBJ2-5; perhaps TRBD2 as D (6 bases). The ends were cut back, 5 bases at V and 1 base at J, with 11 bases in the middle. CDR3 length: 14 amino acids.

This clonotype was seen repeatedly, ten times or more. The chain has TRBV29-1 and TRBJ2-5; the D gene is possibly TRBD2 (5 bases). CDR3 length equals 14 residues. V lost 7 bases, J lost 2 bases, and 17 bases lay in between. Germline CDR1 reads SQVTM; CDR2 reads ANQGSEA. The CDR3 sequence: CSAIRDADQETQYF. The CDR3 DNA sequence: TGCAGCGCTATACGGGATGCCGATCAAGAGACCCAGTACTTC. Using reference TRBV29-1 and TRBJ2-5 for the parts outside the CDR3, the full variable domain is SAVISQKPSRDICQRGTSLTIQCQVDSQVTMMFWYRQQPGQSLTLIATANQGSEATYESGFVIDKFPISRPNLTFSTLTVSNMSPEDSSIYLCSAIRDADQETQYFGPGTRLLVL.

Here the CDR3 reads CASSPSDGPYEQYF. The CDR3 DNA is TGCGCCAGCAGCCCGTCGGACGGCCCCTACGAGCAGTACTTC. This sequence joins TRBV4-3 and TRBJ2-7; the D is unclear. CDR1 and CDR2 from the germline V gene are LGHNA and YSLEER. There are 14 residues in the CDR3. V lost 4 bases to trimming and J lost 2 bases, with 12 bases between them.

CDR3 nucleotides: TGTGCCAGCACCCACAACGGGGGCGAGCAGTACTTC. Its protein is CASTHNGGEQYF. This rearrangement joins TRBV12-3 or TRBV12-4 to TRBJ2-7; D might be TRBD2 (6 bases). The V and J ends lost 7 bases and 6 bases respectively, with 13 bases between them. The length of the CDR3 is 12 residues.

The chain joins TRBV7-2 to TRBJ1-2; D may be TRBD1 (5 bases). Germline V CDR1 and CDR2: SGHTA, FQGNSA. The V gene lost 3 bases and the J gene lost 3 bases, with 8 bases spanning the gap. This CDR3 is built from 13 residues. The DNA for the CDR3 is TGTGCCAGCAGCTTCCAGGGATACTATGGCTACACCTTC. Its protein is CASSFQGYYGYTF.

The chain is built from TRBV7-3 and TRBJ2-2; D perhaps matches TRBD1 (5 bases). V lost 2 bases to trimming and J lost 6 bases, with 10 bases between them. This CDR3 spans 14 amino acids. The V gene's germline CDR1 is SGHTA and CDR2 FQGTGA. CDR3 in DNA: TGTGCCAGCAGCTTAGCAGGGTACGCCGGGGAGCTGTTTTTT. Translation: CASSLAGYAGELFF.

This clonotype was counted at least ten times. The chain uses TRBV4-3 and TRBJ2-2; tentative D call: TRBD1 (6 bases). V was pared by 0 bases and J by 0 bases, with 8 bases between. The CDR3 runs to 16 residues. The germline V gene has CDR1 LGHNA and CDR2 YSLEER. The CDR3 here is CASSQDQGPNTGELFF. The CDR3 coding sequence is TGCGCCAGCAGCCAAGATCAGGGGCCGAACACCGGGGAGCTGTTTTTT.

With respect to this clonotype: A much larger clone lies one base from this, so it may be a read error. The chain joins TRBV12-3 or TRBV12-4 to TRBJ1-2; D gene uncertain. The CDR3 has 13 residues. CDR3: CASSLRPGYGYPF. The DNA of the CDR3 is TGTGCCAGCAGTCTCCGGCCCGGGTATGGCTACCCCTTC.

In this sample, this clonotype turned up many times. DNA of the CDR3: TGTGCCACGCACGGGGACAGGGATAGAAATGAGCAGTTCTTC. This encodes CATHGDRDRNEQFF. The chain is built from TRBV15 and TRBJ2-1, with 9 bases fitting TRBD1. Trimming removed 9 bases from V and 7 bases from J; junction bases left unmatched: 10. Germline lookup yields CDR1 LNHNV and CDR2 YYDKDF (reference sequence). This CDR3 has 14 amino acids.